What follows is one T cell receptor beta chain and its context. Clones were read by immunoSEQ multiplex PCR, and TCRdb kept only the in-frame ones, dropping some. The table includes 220,000 or so clones, about 85% detected once. These data originate in a study of blood T cell repertoires in COVID-19. Overall study: From T cells, B-cell-depleted T cells, or PBMCs came the material, which was cDNA or gDNA.

The CDR3 has 17 residues. CDR1 and CDR2 from the germline V gene are SGHRS and YFSETQ. Trimming took 0 bases from V and 4 from J; bases not matched to a gene: 12. The chain combines TRBV5-1 with TRBJ1-1, with 7 nucleotides matching TRBD1. The receptor was isolated from a man aged 25-40 years with active or convalescent COVID-19. The sequencing sample was made of peripheral blood. The CDR3 here is CASSLGGGASLATEAFF. The CDR3 region has the DNA TGCGCCAGCAGCTTGGGAGGGGGCGCGTCCCTGGCCACTGAAGCTTTCTTT.